This T cell receptor beta chain was captured in a study of OX40 agonist ivuxolimab in advanced cancers. Measured with immunoSEQ multiplex PCR; TCRdb has only the in-frame clones, and not every one. Of 50,000 to 70,000 clones in the sample, approximately 86% were seen once. This CDR3 has 14 amino acids. The ends lost 2 bases at V and 6 bases at J; junction bases unmatched: 5. Germline assignment: CDR1 SGHVS and CDR2 FQNEAQ. This specimen was CD4+ or CD8+ T cells sorted from blood, taken in a trial of the OX40 agonist ivuxolimab. This rearrangement joins TRBV7-8 to TRBJ2-3; the match to TRBD2 covers 7 bases. The TCR originated in an adult with an advanced solid tumor such as melanoma, head and neck, liver or kidney cancer. The CDR3 spells CASSLLAESDTQYF. The CDR3 region has the DNA TGTGCCAGCAGCTTACTAGCGGAGAGCGATACGCAGTATTTT.